The clone carrying this TCR beta chain has only a few counts. The antigen is unknown. This sample stems from a study of chemoradiotherapy in HPV16-positive cancers. Notes on the study in general: Only a couple of HPV16-positive patients supplied the functional HPV-specificity definition. Better recurrence-free survival went with HPV-responsive T-cell expansion in HPV16-positive patients. Candidate HPV-specific clones and E7-related TCR motifs grew in tumor during treatment.

Samples were taken several times over chemoradiotherapy. This CDR3 is built from 15 residues. The junction had 2 bases not matched to a gene; V was cut back by 3 bases and J by 0 bases. The germline V gene encodes CDR1 SGHVS and CDR2 FQNEAQ. The data were produced by immunoSEQ multiplex PCR, yet TCRdb's version contains in-frame clones alone and is incomplete. The profile covers about 35,000 clones, with approximately 92% appearing a single time and approximately 3.7% taken by the ten largest. This TCR derives from a human donor with HPV-associated anogenital cancer. Sequenced material: blood, taken from a patient who underwent chemoradiotherapy. This sequence joins TRBV7-8 and TRBJ1-5; TRBD1 agrees at 7 bases. CDR3 bases: TGTGCCAGCAGCTTCGGGACAGCTAGCAATCAGCCCCAGCATTTT. It translates to CASSFGTASNQPQHF.